These 15 T cell receptor beta chains were sequenced from one sample in a study of blood T cell repertoires in COVID-19. Here immunoSEQ multiplex PCR was the method, and the copy in TCRdb shows in-frame clones only, minus some. The data contain around 63,000 clones, approximately 90% of them singletons. Sequences were obtained from peripheral blood. These receptors were taken from a woman between 55 and 75 years old with acute or convalescent COVID-19.

The chain uses TRBV7-9 and TRBJ1-3; D ambiguous. This CDR3 region has 17 residues. The ends were cut back, 4 bases at V and 0 bases at J, with 16 bases in the middle. Germline lookup yields CDR1 SEHNR and CDR2 FQNEAQ (reference sequence). The DNA of the CDR3 is TGTGCCAGCAGCTCCCTCATCTCACTGTCCTCTGGAAACACCATATATTTT. Its protein product is CASSSLISLSSGNTIYF.

This chain connects TRBV6-1 to TRBJ2-3; no clear D. CDR1 is MNHNS and CDR2 is SASEGT in the germline V gene. Trimming stripped 1 base from V and 2 bases from J, with 10 bases between. The CDR3 runs 15 residues. CDR3: CASSEGYSDTDTQYF. Written as DNA, the CDR3 is TGTGCCAGCAGTGAAGGGTACTCTGACACAGATACGCAGTATTTT.

V usage is TRBV6-6 and J usage is TRBJ1-3, with 7 bases matching TRBD1. CDR1 is MNHNY, CDR2 SVGAGI, per germline (reference sequence). This CDR3 contains 12 residues. The ends lost 6 bases at V and 4 bases at J; junction bases unmatched: 0. The CDR3 bases are TGTGCCAGCAGGGACAGGGGAAACACCATATATTTT. Translating gives CASRDRGNTIYF.

CDR3 amino acids: CASSSLTGELFF. CDR3 coding DNA: TGTGCCAGCAGCTCCTTAACCGGGGAGCTGTTTTTT. The V call is TRBV7-9, the J call TRBJ2-2; no clear D. Between the trimmed V and J ends, which lost 4 bases and 5 bases, there was a span of 5 bases. The length of the CDR3 is 12 residues. Germline V gene sequence: CDR1 SEHNR, CDR2 FQNEAQ (reference sequence).

A single count supports this clone. The chain employs TRBV28 and TRBJ1-2; tentatively, D is TRBD1 (5 bases). The CDR3 covers 14 residues. CDR1 MDHEN and CDR2 SYDVKM come from the germline V gene. Trimming cost V 4 bases and J 6 bases, with 15 bases left between them. CDR3 coding DNA: TGTGCCAGCAGTTCCCCCGGGGGGGGAAATGGCTACACCTTC. It is translated as CASSSPGGGNGYTF.

V and J are TRBV5-1 and TRBJ2-5, with TRBD2 matching over 14 bases. Germline CDR1 reads SGHRS; CDR2 reads YFSETQ. After removal of 0 bases from V and 5 bases from J, the junction contained 3 bases not matched to a gene. The CDR3 has 16 residues. CDR3: CASSLGGLAGVETQYF. CDR3 sequence (DNA): TGCGCCAGCAGCTTGGGGGGACTAGCGGGAGTGGAGACCCAGTACTTC.

The genes are TRBV7-9 and TRBJ1-4; D might be TRBD1 (6 bases). This CDR3 has 16 amino acids. Germline V gene sequence: CDR1 SEHNR, CDR2 FQNEAQ (reference sequence). The V and J ends lost 4 bases and 1 base respectively, with 13 bases between them. The CDR3 region is CASSSPGALTNEKLFF. The CDR3 DNA reads TGTGCCAGCAGCTCCCCAGGGGCACTAACTAATGAAAAACTGTTTTTT. Full variable domain (missing parts from reference TRBV7-9 and TRBJ1-4): DTGVSQNPRHKITKRGQNVTFRCDPISEHNRLYWYRQTLGQGPEFLTYFQNEAQLEKSRLLSDRFSAERPKGSFSTLEIQRTEQGDSAMYLCASSSPGALTNEKLFFGSGTQLSVL.

The J gene is TRBJ2-7, the V gene TRBV3-1 (or the pseudogene TRBV3-2), with 10 bases that match TRBD1. V lost 3 bases and J lost 2; bases outside the gene matches: 13. This CDR3 has 18 residues. CDR1 and CDR2 from the germline V gene are LGHDT and YNNKEL (reference sequence). This CDR3 reads CASSQGTGALLTTYEQYV. DNA of the CDR3: TGTGCCAGCAGCCAGGGGACAGGGGCCCTTCTCACTACCTACGAGCAGTACGTC.

This chain links TRBV19 with TRBJ1-5, with 8 bases lining up with TRBD1. The CDR3 is 13 residues long. Trimming took 5 bases from V and 7 from J; bases not matched to a gene: 4. The V gene's germline CDR1 is LNHDA and CDR2 SQIVND (reference sequence). CDR3 loop: CASSYQGAQPQHF. Written as DNA, the CDR3 is TGTGCCAGTAGTTATCAGGGGGCCCAGCCCCAGCATTTT. The full variable domain, in which reference TRBV19 and TRBJ1-5 provide the parts outside the CDR3, is DGGITQSPKYLFRKEGQNVTLSCEQNLNHDAMYWYRQDPGQGLRLIYYSQIVNDFQKGDIAEGYSVSREKKESFPLTVTSAQKNPTAFYLCASSYQGAQPQHFGDGTRLSIL.

The genes are TRBV5-4 and TRBJ2-5; maybe TRBD1 (6 bases). CDR1 is SGHNT and CDR2 is YYREEE in the germline V gene (reference sequence). CDR3 length equals 13 residues. The V end lost 4 bases, the J end lost 4 bases, and 11 bases lay between the germline ends. The DNA of the CDR3 is TGTGCCAGCAGCGCGGACAGTTCAGAGACCCAGTACTTC. Encoded protein: CASSADSSETQYF.

The rearrangement joins TRBV2 to TRBJ1-5; 9 bases align to TRBD1. V lost 7 bases, J lost 4 bases, and 8 bases stayed unmatched. The CDR3 extends over 15 amino acids. Germline values: CDR1 SNHLY, CDR2 FYNNEI. CDR3 sequence (DNA): TGTGCCAGCACCAGGACAGGGGAGGGGAATCAGCCCCAGCATTTT. It translates to CASTRTGEGNQPQHF. The whole variable domain, remainder taken from reference TRBV2 and TRBJ1-5, is EPEVTQTPSHQVTQMGQEVILRCVPISNHLYFYWYRQILGQKVEFLVSFYNNEISEKSEIFDDQFSVERPDGSNFTLKIRSTKLEDSAMYFCASTRTGEGNQPQHFGDGTRLSIL.

This clone was seen a handful of times. The chain is built from TRBV6-6 and TRBJ1-5; a weak D match, TRBD1 (6 bases). V shed 6 bases and J shed 5 bases, with 11 bases lying between them. Germline-derived CDR1 and CDR2 are MNHNY and SVGAGI (reference sequence). The CDR3 is 13 amino acids. CDR3 region: CASRGGGDQPQHF. CDR3 DNA sequence: TGTGCCAGCAGGGGAGGGGGGGATCAGCCCCAGCATTTT.

This clone was observed once. The V gene is TRBV19, the J gene TRBJ1-2; 7 nucleotides agree with TRBD1. V was pared by 5 bases and J by 4 bases, with 4 bases of the junction left unmatched. From germline, CDR1 is LNHDA and CDR2 SQIVND (reference sequence). The CDR3 sequence is 13 residues long. Written as DNA, the CDR3 is TGTGCCAGTAGTCTGGGGACAGTCTATGGCTACACCTTC. Translating gives CASSLGTVYGYTF.

The chain is built from TRBV6-2 or TRBV6-3 and TRBJ2-1, with 9 bases identical to TRBD2. There are 20 residues in the CDR3. Germline loops: CDR1 MNHEY, CDR2 SVGEGT. Losses at the gene ends were 4 bases for V and 7 bases for J; bases not matched to a gene: 23. CDR3 nucleotides: TGTGCCAGCAGTTGGGGGTGGGGACTAGCCACTTCCCGGAGGGGGAATGAGCAGTTCTTC. It specifies CASSWGWGLATSRRGNEQFF.

V usage is TRBV4-3 and J usage is TRBJ2-2; 12 nucleotides align to TRBD2. Germline-derived CDR1 and CDR2 are LGHNA and YSLEER. After removal of 2 bases from V and 6 bases from J, the junction contained 7 bases not matched to a gene. The CDR3 covers 17 residues. CDR3 loop: CASSQQLAGGIAGELFF. In DNA form, the CDR3 reads TGCGCCAGCAGCCAACAACTAGCGGGAGGTATCGCCGGGGAGCTGTTTTTT.